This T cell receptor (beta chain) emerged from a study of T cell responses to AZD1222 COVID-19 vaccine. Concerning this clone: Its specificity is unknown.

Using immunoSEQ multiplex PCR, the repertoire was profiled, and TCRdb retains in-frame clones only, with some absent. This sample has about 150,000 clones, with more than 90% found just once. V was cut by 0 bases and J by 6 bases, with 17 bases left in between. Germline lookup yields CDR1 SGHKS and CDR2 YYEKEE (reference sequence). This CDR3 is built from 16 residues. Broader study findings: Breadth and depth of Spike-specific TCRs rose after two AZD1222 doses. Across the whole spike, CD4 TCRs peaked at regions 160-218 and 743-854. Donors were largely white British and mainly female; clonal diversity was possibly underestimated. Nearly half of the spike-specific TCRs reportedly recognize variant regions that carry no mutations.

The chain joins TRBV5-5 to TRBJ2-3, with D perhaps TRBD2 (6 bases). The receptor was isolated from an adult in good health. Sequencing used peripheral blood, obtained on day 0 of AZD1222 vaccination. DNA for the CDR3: TGTGCCAGCAGCTTGGCCAGCGGGCTGGTGGTGGATACGCAGTATTTT. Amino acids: CASSLASGLVVDTQYF.